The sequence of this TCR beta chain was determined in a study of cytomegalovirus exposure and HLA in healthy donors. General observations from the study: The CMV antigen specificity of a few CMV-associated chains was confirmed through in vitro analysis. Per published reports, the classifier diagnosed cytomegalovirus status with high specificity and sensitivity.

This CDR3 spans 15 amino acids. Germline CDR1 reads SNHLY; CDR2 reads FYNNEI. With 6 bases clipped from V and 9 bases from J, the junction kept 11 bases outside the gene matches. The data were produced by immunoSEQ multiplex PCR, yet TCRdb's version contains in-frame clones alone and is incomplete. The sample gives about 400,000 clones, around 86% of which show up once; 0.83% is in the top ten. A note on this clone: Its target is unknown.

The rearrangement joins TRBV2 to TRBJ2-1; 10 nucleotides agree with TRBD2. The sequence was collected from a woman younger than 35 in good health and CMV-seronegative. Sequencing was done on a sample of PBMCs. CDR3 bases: TGTGCCAGCAGCCAACTAGCGGGAAGTCTCGGTGAGCAGTTCTTC. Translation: CASSQLAGSLGEQFF.